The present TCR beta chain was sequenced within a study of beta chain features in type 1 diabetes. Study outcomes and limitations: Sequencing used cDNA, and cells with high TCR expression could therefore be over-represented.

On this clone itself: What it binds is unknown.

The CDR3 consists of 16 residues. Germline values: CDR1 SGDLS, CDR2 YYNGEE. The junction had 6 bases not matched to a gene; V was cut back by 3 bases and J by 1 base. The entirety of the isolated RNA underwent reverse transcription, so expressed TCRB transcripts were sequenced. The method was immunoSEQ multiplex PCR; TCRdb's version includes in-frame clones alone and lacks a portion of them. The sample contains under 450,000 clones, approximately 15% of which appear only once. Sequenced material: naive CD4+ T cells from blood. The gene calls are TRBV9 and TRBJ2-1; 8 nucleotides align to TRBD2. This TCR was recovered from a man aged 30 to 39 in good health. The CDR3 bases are TGTGCCAGCAGCGCGGGAGGGTCGGGATCCTACAATGAGCAGTTCTTC. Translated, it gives CASSAGGSGSYNEQFF.